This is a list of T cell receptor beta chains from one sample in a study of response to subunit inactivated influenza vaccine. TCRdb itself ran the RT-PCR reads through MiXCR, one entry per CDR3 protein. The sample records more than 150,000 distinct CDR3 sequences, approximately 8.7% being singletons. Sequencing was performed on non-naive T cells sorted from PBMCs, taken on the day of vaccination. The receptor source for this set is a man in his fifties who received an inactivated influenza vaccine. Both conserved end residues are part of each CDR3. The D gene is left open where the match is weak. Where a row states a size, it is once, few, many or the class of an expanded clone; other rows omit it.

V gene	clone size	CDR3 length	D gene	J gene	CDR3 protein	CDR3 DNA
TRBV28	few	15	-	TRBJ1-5	CASFPGVRGNQPQHF	TGTGCCAGCTTTCCAGGGGTGAGGGGCAATCAGCCCCAGCATTTT
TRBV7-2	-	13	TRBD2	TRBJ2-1	CASSLVRLAEQFF	TGTGCCAGCAGCTTAGTGAGACTAGCGGAGCAGTTCTTC
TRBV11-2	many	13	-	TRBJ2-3	CASRGASTDTQYF	TGTGCCAGCAGGGGGGCTAGCACAGATACGCAGTATTTT
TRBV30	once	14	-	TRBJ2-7	CAWSKGSSSYEQYF	TGTGCCTGGAGTAAAGGTTCTAGCTCCTACGAGCAGTACTTC
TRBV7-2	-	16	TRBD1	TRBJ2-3	CASSYSQGAGTDTQYF	TGTGCCAGCAGCTACTCACAGGGGGCCGGCACAGATACGCAGTATTTT
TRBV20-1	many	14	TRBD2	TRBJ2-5	CSVKGQAGVGTQYF	TGCAGTGTCAAAGGCCAGGCGGGAGTCGGGACCCAGTACTTC
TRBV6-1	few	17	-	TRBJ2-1	CASSENMMGGSGNEQFF	TGTGCCAGCAGTGAAAATATGATGGGGGGTAGCGGTAATGAGCAGTTCTTC
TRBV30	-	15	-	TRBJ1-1	CAWMKVRLTKAEAFF	TGTGCCTGGATGAAAGTAAGGCTCACCAAGGCTGAAGCTTTCTTT
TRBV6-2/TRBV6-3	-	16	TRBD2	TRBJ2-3	CASSIGLAKIVDTQYF	TGTGCCAGCAGCATAGGACTAGCCAAAATCGTCGATACGCAGTATTTT
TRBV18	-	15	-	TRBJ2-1	CASSPGGTVYNEQFF	TGTGCCAGCTCACCCGGAGGGACAGTCTACAATGAGCAGTTCTTC
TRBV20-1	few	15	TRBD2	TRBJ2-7	CSARGRAGVTGEQYF	TGCAGTGCTAGAGGACGAGCGGGAGTGACGGGAGAGCAGTACTTC
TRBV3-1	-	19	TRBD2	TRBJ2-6	CTFSTHGLAGGEGANVLTF	TGTACCTTCAGTACCCACGGACTAGCGGGAGGAGAGGGGGCCAACGTCCTGACTTTC
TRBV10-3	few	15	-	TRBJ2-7	CAISELQGSSYEQYF	TGTGCCATCAGTGAGTTACAAGGGAGCTCCTACGAGCAGTACTTC
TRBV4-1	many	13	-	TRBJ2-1	CASSQVRGDEQFF	TGCGCCAGCAGCCAAGTTAGGGGGGATGAGCAGTTCTTC
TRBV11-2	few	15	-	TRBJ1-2	CASSFFARRNYGYTF	TGTGCCAGCAGCTTCTTCGCGCGGCGGAACTATGGCTACACCTTC
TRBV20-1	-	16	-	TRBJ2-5	CSARAQGGEGRRTQYF	TGCAGTGCTAGGGCTCAGGGGGGGGAGGGAAGAAGAACCCAGTACTTC
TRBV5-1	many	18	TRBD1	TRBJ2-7	CASSLGQGANVNYYEQYF	TGCGCCAGCAGCTTAGGTCAGGGGGCGAACGTCAACTACTACGAGCAGTACTTC
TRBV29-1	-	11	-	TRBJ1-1	CSVDENTEAFF	TGCAGCGTTGATGAGAACACTGAAGCTTTCTTT
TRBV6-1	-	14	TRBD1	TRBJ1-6	CASTNTGGNSPLHF	TGTGCCAGCACTAATACAGGGGGCAATTCACCCCTCCACTTT
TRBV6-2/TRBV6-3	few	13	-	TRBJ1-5	CASSYGGTQPQHF	TGTGCCAGCAGTTACGGGGGTACGCAGCCCCAGCATTTT
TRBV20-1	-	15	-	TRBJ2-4	CSAKEPGDAKNIQYF	TGCAGTGCTAAAGAACCGGGGGATGCCAAAAACATTCAGTACTTC
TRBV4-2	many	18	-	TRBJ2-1	CASSQGKRGSTLYNEQFF	TGTGCCAGCAGCCAAGGGAAGCGAGGCTCCACCTTGTACAATGAGCAGTTCTTC
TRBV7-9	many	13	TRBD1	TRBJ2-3	CASSLTGEDTQYF	TGTGCCAGCAGCTTAACAGGGGAAGATACGCAGTATTTT
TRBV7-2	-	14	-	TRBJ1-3	CASSPGRAGNTIYF	TGTGCCAGCAGCCCGGGGAGAGCTGGAAACACCATATATTTT
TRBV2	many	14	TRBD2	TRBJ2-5	CASSELAGQETQYF	TGTGCCAGCAGTGAACTAGCGGGACAAGAGACCCAGTACTTC
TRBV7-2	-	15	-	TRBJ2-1	CASRPAGTRRNEQFF	TGTGCCAGCAGACCAGCCGGGACGCGGCGCAATGAGCAGTTCTTC
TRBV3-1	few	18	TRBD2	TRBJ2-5	CASSLRSGLAGGRETQYF	TGTGCCAGCAGCCTACGATCAGGACTAGCGGGGGGGAGGGAGACCCAGTACTTC
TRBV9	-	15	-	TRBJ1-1	CASSGGQPGDTEAFF	TGTGCCAGCAGCGGGGGACAACCGGGTGACACTGAAGCTTTCTTT
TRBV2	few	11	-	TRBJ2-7	CASSQVLEQYF	TGTGCCAGCAGTCAGGTTCTCGAGCAGTACTTC
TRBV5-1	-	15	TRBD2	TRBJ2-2	CASSLLAGDTGELFF	TGCGCCAGCAGCTTATTAGCGGGGGACACCGGGGAGCTGTTTTTT
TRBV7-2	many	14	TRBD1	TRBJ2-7	CASSPHLDRVEQYF	TGTGCCAGCAGCCCCCACCTTGACAGGGTTGAGCAGTACTTC
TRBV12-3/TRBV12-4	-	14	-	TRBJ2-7	CASSLLIGGNEQYF	TGTGCCAGCAGTCTATTGATTGGCGGCAACGAGCAGTACTTC
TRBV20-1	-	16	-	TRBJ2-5	CSAREVGDIRQETQYF	TGCAGTGCTAGAGAAGTTGGGGATATACGTCAAGAGACCCAGTACTTC
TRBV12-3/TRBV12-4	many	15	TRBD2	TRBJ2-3	CASSSTSGNPDTQYF	TGTGCCAGCAGCTCCACTAGCGGGAATCCAGATACGCAGTATTTT
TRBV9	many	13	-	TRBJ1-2	CASSPGGRSGYTF	TGTGCCAGCAGCCCGGGGGGGAGATCCGGCTACACCTTC
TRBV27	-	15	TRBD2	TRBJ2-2	CASSLSGGAFGELFF	TGTGCCAGCAGTTTAAGCGGGGGGGCTTTCGGGGAGCTGTTTTTT
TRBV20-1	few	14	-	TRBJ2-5	CSASPPREQETQYF	TGCAGTGCCTCCCCACCCCGGGAACAAGAGACCCAGTACTTC
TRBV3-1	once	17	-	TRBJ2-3	CASCLRAAGAGTATQYF	TGTGCCTCCTGCCTCAGGGCGGCGGGGGCGGGCACAGCTACGCAGTATTTT
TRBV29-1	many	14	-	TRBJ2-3	CSVGETESTDTQYF	TGCAGCGTTGGGGAGACAGAAAGCACAGATACGCAGTATTTT
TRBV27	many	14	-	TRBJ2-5	CASSLSTGRGTQYF	TGTGCCAGCAGTTTATCGACTGGCAGAGGGACCCAGTACTTC
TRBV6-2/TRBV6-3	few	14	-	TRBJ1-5	CASTRDYSNQPQHF	TGTGCCAGCACCAGGGACTATAGCAATCAGCCCCAGCATTTT
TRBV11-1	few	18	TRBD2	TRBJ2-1	CASSSGLAGGPRYNEQFF	TGTGCCAGCAGCTCGGGACTAGCGGGAGGGCCACGTTACAATGAGCAGTTCTTC
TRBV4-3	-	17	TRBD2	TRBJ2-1	CASSQGTSGSSKNEQFF	TGCGCCAGCAGCCAAGGGACTAGCGGGAGTAGTAAAAATGAGCAGTTCTTC
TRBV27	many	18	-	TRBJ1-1	CASSLSLSIGRRGTEAFF	TGTGCCAGCAGTTTAAGTTTATCGATCGGGAGAAGGGGAACTGAAGCTTTCTTT
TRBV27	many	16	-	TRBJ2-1	CASSLHSASSYNEQFF	TGTGCCAGCAGTCTACATAGCGCCAGCTCCTACAATGAGCAGTTCTTC
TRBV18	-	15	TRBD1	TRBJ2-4	CASSPGQGAWNIQYF	TGTGCCAGCTCACCGGGACAGGGGGCTTGGAACATTCAGTACTTC
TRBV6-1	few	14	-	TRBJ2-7	CASKGYGRPYEQYF	TGTGCCAGCAAAGGGTATGGCCGCCCCTACGAGCAGTACTTC
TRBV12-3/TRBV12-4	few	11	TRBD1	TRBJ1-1	CASRVDRGTFF	TGTGCCAGCAGGGTAGACAGGGGAACTTTCTTT
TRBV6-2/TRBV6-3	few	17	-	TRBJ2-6	CASSYPDLLRGANVLTF	TGTGCCAGCAGTTATCCGGACCTTCTCAGAGGGGCCAACGTCCTGACTTTC
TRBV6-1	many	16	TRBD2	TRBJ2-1	CASSATSGLGTNEQFF	TGTGCCAGCAGTGCAACCTCGGGACTAGGAACCAATGAGCAGTTCTTC
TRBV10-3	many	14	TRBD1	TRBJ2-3	CATEDRAGTDTQYF	TGTGCCACCGAGGACAGGGCAGGCACAGATACGCAGTATTTT
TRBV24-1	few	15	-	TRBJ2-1	CATSDGDGYYNEQFF	TGTGCCACCAGTGATGGTGACGGTTACTACAATGAGCAGTTCTTC